The present TCR beta chain was sequenced within a study of shared clonotypes between healthy human individuals. The protocol was immunoSEQ multiplex PCR, while the TCRdb copy is restricted to in-frame clones and leaves out a portion. The sample holds about 330,000 clones, 87% seen once. Study-level points and caveats: Rarefaction indicated that sorted-subset sequencing remained incomplete although depth was large. When naive CD4 clonotypes were compared across four donors, about 5% were shared.

The CDR3 is 15 residues long. The germline gives CDR1 SGHNT, CDR2 YYREEE (reference sequence). With 4 bases removed from V and 4 bases from J, the gap between germline ends came to 14 bases. This clone was observed a single time. Its antigen is still unknown. The TCR sequence derives from a man aged 18 to 29 in good health. This chain connects TRBV5-4 to TRBJ2-2, with D possibly being TRBD1 or TRBD2 (7 bases each). The sequencing sample was made of memory CD8+ T cells sorted from blood. Subset specified: CD45RO+ cells pooled with CCR7-negative TemRA cells. The CDR3 sequence is CASSEQGRGTGELFF. DNA of the CDR3: TGTGCCAGCAGCGAACAGGGGAGGGGCACCGGGGAGCTGTTTTTT.